This T cell receptor (beta chain) was documented in a study of blood T cell repertoires in COVID-19. Study overall: Acute and convalescent COVID-19 specimens originated in the United States, Italy and Spain. Sources were T cells, B-cell-depleted T cells, or PBMCs; the material itself was cDNA or gDNA.

Authors' processing steps: The authors estimated nucleated cell counts from reference gene primer amplification. The data were produced by immunoSEQ multiplex PCR, yet TCRdb's version contains in-frame clones alone and is incomplete. V and J calls plus clone size are reproduced from that table; the DNA served to infer D and trimming. Seen here are some 98,000 clones, 82% observed once, and the top ten hold about 11%. This clone has only one observation. The V and J ends lost 4 bases and 1 base, in that order; junction bases with no gene match: 4. This CDR3 region has 16 residues. In germline, CDR1 is SGHRS, CDR2 YFSETQ.

The receptor comes from a man between 65 and 85 years old with active or convalescent COVID-19. The chain employs TRBV5-1 and TRBJ2-5, with 13 positions matching TRBD2. Sequencing used peripheral blood. The CDR3 loop reads CASSGTSGGAQETQYF. CDR3 nucleotides: TGCGCCAGCAGCGGAACTAGCGGGGGGGCCCAAGAGACCCAGTACTTC.